The clone carrying this TCR beta chain appeared a few times. Antigen specificity is unknown. The data were taken from a study of CD8 T cells in ankylosing spondylitis. General study results and limits: Among TCR beta sequences, a motif of several highly homologous variants appeared characteristic of ankylosing spondylitis blood.

TCRdb reanalysed the 5' RACE reads using MiXCR and keeps one entry per CDR3 protein. Of about 460,000 distinct CDR3 sequences in the sample, approximately 5.3% are singletons; the top ten hold under 4.5%. This CDR3 has 17 residues. Losses at the gene ends were 1 base for V and 1 base for J; bases not matched to a gene: 7. Per germline, CDR1 SEHNR and CDR2 FQNEAQ (reference sequence). The chain is built from TRBV7-9 and TRBJ2-3, with 8 bases that match TRBD2. The clonotype originates from a male donor with ankylosing spondylitis. The specimen was blood, either unsorted or a sorted T cell fraction (not recorded which). The CDR3 spells CASSLVSSGPGTDTQYF. CDR3 DNA: TGTGCCAGCAGCTTAGTTTCTAGCGGGCCTGGCACAGATACGCAGTATTTT.